This T cell receptor beta chain is drawn from a study of T cells in Graves' hyperthyroidism and ophthalmopathy. Study-level findings and limits: Most thyroid clonotypes expanded above 0.001 appeared in blood too.

There were TCR beta CDR3 regions amplified from RNA transcripts. The TCR CDR3 was amplified in a first-round RT-PCR using the HTBI primer set. In TCRdb, the multiplex PCR reads were re-called with MiXCR into one record per CDR3 protein. The sample carries fewer than 900,000 distinct CDR3 sequences, over 15% recorded once. Germline V gives CDR1 DFQATT, CDR2 SNEGSKA (reference sequence). Trimming took 6 bases from V and 4 from J; bases not matched to a gene: 4. The CDR3 is made up of 14 amino acids. About this clonotype: The antigen is not known.

The specimen was blood. The sequence was collected from a man between 18 and 35 years old with Graves' hyperthyroidism. The rearrangement uses TRBV20-1 and TRBJ2-2; 11 bases agree with TRBD2. The CDR3 DNA sequence: TGCAGTGCGCCCACTAGCGGGGGCACCGGGGAGCTGTTTTTT. Its protein product is CSAPTSGGTGELFF.